The rows below give T cell receptor beta chains drawn from one sample of a study of T cell responses to AZD1222 COVID-19 vaccine. Clones were read by immunoSEQ multiplex PCR, and TCRdb kept only the in-frame ones, dropping some. The sample lists 100,000 to 150,000 clones; about 88% were seen once. This specimen consisted of peripheral blood, obtained on day 0 of AZD1222 vaccination. The receptors were sampled from an adult in good health. Both conserved end residues are part of each CDR3. The order of the fields is CDR3 DNA, CDR3 protein, clone size, J gene, V gene, D gene. A D gene is named only where the DNA matches it firmly. For some rows the clone size is stated as once, few or many, or as a class when expanded; others skip it.

TGTGCCAGCAGTGAAGATAGGAGGCAGAGAGAAACTGAAGCTTTCTTT,CASSEDRRQRETEAFF,-,TRBJ1-1,TRBV6-1,-
TGTGCCAGCAGCGGAACGTATGGCTACACCTTC,CASSGTYGYTF,-,TRBJ1-2,TRBV28,-
TGTGCCAGCAGTGAGGTTCGTGGGACCGGGGAGCTGTTTTTT,CASSEVRGTGELFF,-,TRBJ2-2,TRBV2,-
TGTGCCAGCAGCCATCCCCCGTTCCGAGATACGCAGTATTTT,CASSHPPFRDTQYF,-,TRBJ2-3,TRBV5-6,-
TGTGCCAGCAGATCCGGACCGCTCTATGGCTACACCTTC,CASRSGPLYGYTF,-,TRBJ1-2,TRBV28,-
TGTGCCAGTAGTATCCTTGGACAGGTCGTCTCACCCCTCCACTTT,CASSILGQVVSPLHF,-,TRBJ1-6,TRBV19,TRBD1
TGTGCCATCAGTGGGCAGCAGTTAGTAGCCAAAAACATTCAGTACTTC,CAISGQQLVAKNIQYF,-,TRBJ2-4,TRBV10-3,-
TGTGCCACCAGTGACAGGGGAAGGGCCGGGGAGCTGTTTTTT,CATSDRGRAGELFF,-,TRBJ2-2,TRBV15,TRBD1
TGCGCCAGCACTCAGGGGAGCAATCAGCCCCAGCATTTT,CASTQGSNQPQHF,-,TRBJ1-5,TRBV10-2,-
TGTGCCAGCAGCGCGGGGGCGTATAATTCACCCCTCCACTTT,CASSAGAYNSPLHF,-,TRBJ1-6,TRBV5-4,-
TGTGCCAGCAGCTTAGGGCAGGGGGCATGGAATGAGCAGTTCTTC,CASSLGQGAWNEQFF,-,TRBJ2-1,TRBV5-6,TRBD1
TGTGCCAGCAGCTATAGCGGCTTCTCTGTTAGGGGCTCGGATCAGCCCCAGCATTTT,CASSYSGFSVRGSDQPQHF,-,TRBJ1-5,TRBV6-6,-
TGCGCCAGCAGCCAAGACTTTTTAGCGGCACTTGGCTACGAGCAGTACTTC,CASSQDFLAALGYEQYF,-,TRBJ2-7,TRBV4-1,-
TGTGCCAGCAGCGTAGTAAAGGGGGGCTACACCTTC,CASSVVKGGYTF,-,TRBJ1-2,TRBV9,-
TGCGCCAGCAGTCCCCGGGCCGGACTAGCGGGGGGGCTCCCCGGGGAGCTGTTTTTT,CASSPRAGLAGGLPGELFF,-,TRBJ2-2,TRBV5-1,TRBD2
TGTGCCAGCAGTTCCGGGACCAAAAACATTCAGTACTTC,CASSSGTKNIQYF,-,TRBJ2-4,TRBV6-2/TRBV6-3,-
TGTGCCATCAGCCCCGACAGATACTCTGGAAACACCATATATTTT,CAISPDRYSGNTIYF,-,TRBJ1-3,TRBV10-3,-
TGTGCCAGCAGCGGGGGACTAGCGGGAGGCGAGCAGTACTTC,CASSGGLAGGEQYF,few,TRBJ2-7,TRBV11-2,TRBD2
TGCGCCAAAGACAGGGATGAGCAGTACTTC,CAKDRDEQYF,-,TRBJ2-7,TRBV23-1,TRBD1
TGTGCCAGCTCATCGACAGCTCTGAGCTCCTACGAGCAGTACTTC,CASSSTALSSYEQYF,-,TRBJ2-7,TRBV18,-
TGCAGCGTTGGGGTTGGGGCCAAAAACATTCAGTACTTC,CSVGVGAKNIQYF,-,TRBJ2-4,TRBV29-1,-
TGTGCCAGCAGCCTGGACGTCAGCTCTGGGGCCAACGTCCTGACTTTC,CASSLDVSSGANVLTF,-,TRBJ2-6,TRBV5-4,-
TGTGCCAGCTCGACCGGGACAGGGGCATTGAACACTGAAGCTTTCTTT,CASSTGTGALNTEAFF,few,TRBJ1-1,TRBV18,TRBD1
TGTGCCAGCAGCTTAGTGGGACGGGCAAGACAGCCCCAGCATTTT,CASSLVGRARQPQHF,-,TRBJ1-5,TRBV7-2,-
TGTGCCATCAGTGAGTCCGGCTACACAGATACGCAGTATTTT,CAISESGYTDTQYF,-,TRBJ2-3,TRBV10-3,-
TGCGCCAGCAGCCAAGAGCGACAGGGGAGACAGCCCCAGCATTTT,CASSQERQGRQPQHF,-,TRBJ1-5,TRBV4-3,TRBD1
TGTGCCAGCAGCCCAAACCAAGAGACCCAGTACTTC,CASSPNQETQYF,-,TRBJ2-5,TRBV14,-
TGTGCCAGTGGTAACATGAACACTGAAGCTTTCTTT,CASGNMNTEAFF,once,TRBJ1-1,TRBV7-3,-
TGTGCCAGCAGCTTAAATGCGAACACTGAAGCTTTCTTT,CASSLNANTEAFF,-,TRBJ1-1,TRBV7-9,-
TGTGCCAGCAGCTCCTTGAGGAGCGGGGGAAGCGAGCAGTACTTC,CASSSLRSGGSEQYF,-,TRBJ2-7,TRBV7-8,TRBD2
TGTGCCAGCAGTTTACAGAAAAACATTCAGTACTTC,CASSLQKNIQYF,-,TRBJ2-4,TRBV12-3/TRBV12-4,-
TGTGCCAGCAGTGATAGCCTAGCGGGAGGCACAGATACGCAGTATTTT,CASSDSLAGGTDTQYF,-,TRBJ2-3,TRBV2,TRBD2
TGTGCCAGCAGCCAAGATGAAATGCGTACAGGGAGTGTTCATGGCTACACCTTC,CASSQDEMRTGSVHGYTF,-,TRBJ1-2,TRBV3-1/TRBV3-2,-
TGTGCCAGTAGTACGGCAGGGTCTGGAAACACCATATATTTT,CASSTAGSGNTIYF,-,TRBJ1-3,TRBV19,-
TGTGCCAGTAGTAGGGCCGGGGGTTCCAATCAGCCCCAGCATTTT,CASSRAGGSNQPQHF,-,TRBJ1-5,TRBV19,-
TGTGCCAGCAGCCAGGACAGGGGGCTCAGTCCTTACGAGCAGTACTTC,CASSQDRGLSPYEQYF,-,TRBJ2-7,TRBV7-2,TRBD1
TGTGCCATCAGTGTTGACAGGGTTAGCGAAAAACTGTTTTTT,CAISVDRVSEKLFF,-,TRBJ1-4,TRBV10-3,TRBD1
TGTGCCAGCAGCACCAGACAGGGCCGCTCTAAAATCCTCAGCCCCTCCTCCTATAATTCACCCCTCCACTTT,CASSTRQGRSKILSPSSYNSPLHF,-,TRBJ1-6,TRBV12-1,-
TGTGCCAGCAGCCAAGGTAGGAGCGGGGGCCAAGAGACCCAGTACTTC,CASSQGRSGGQETQYF,-,TRBJ2-5,TRBV3-1/TRBV3-2,TRBD2
TGCAGCACTTTGCCGGCGGGCTTCTATGGCTACACCTTC,CSTLPAGFYGYTF,-,TRBJ1-2,TRBV29-1,-
TGTGCCAGCAGTCCCCGGGACAGCAGAACATTCCACGAGCAGTACTTC,CASSPRDSRTFHEQYF,-,TRBJ2-7,TRBV2,TRBD1
TGTGCCAGCAGTTACCGTGCACTTGGGGGGAACACTGAAGCTTTCTTT,CASSYRALGGNTEAFF,-,TRBJ1-1,TRBV6-2/TRBV6-3,-
TGTGCCAGCAGCCAAGATGCCTACGAGCAGTACTTC,CASSQDAYEQYF,few,TRBJ2-7,TRBV4-2,-
TGTGCCAGCAGCTTTGGGCGGTACAATGAGCAGTTCTTC,CASSFGRYNEQFF,-,TRBJ2-1,TRBV7-3,-
TGTGCCAGTAGTATAGATCCAGGGCCCAGATTAGCTTTCTTT,CASSIDPGPRLAFF,once,TRBJ1-1,TRBV19,-
TGTGCCAGCAGTCCGTTGACAGGGGAACGCAATCAGCCCCAGCATTTT,CASSPLTGERNQPQHF,-,TRBJ1-5,TRBV28,TRBD1
TGTGCCAGCACCTCTCCGGGAAACACTGAAGCTTTCTTT,CASTSPGNTEAFF,-,TRBJ1-1,TRBV28,-
TGTGCCAGCAGCTTGGGGGTGGGATCACCCCTCCACTTT,CASSLGVGSPLHF,-,TRBJ1-6,TRBV5-4,-
TGTGCTAGTGGCTCCTCCGGGACAGGGGACTACGAGCAGTACTTC,CASGSSGTGDYEQYF,-,TRBJ2-7,TRBV12-5,TRBD1
TGCGCCAGCAGCTTGGAGACAGGGAAGCATGGCTACACCTTC,CASSLETGKHGYTF,-,TRBJ1-2,TRBV5-1,TRBD1
TGTGCCAGCAGCACAGGGTTCCACACTGAAGCTTTCTTT,CASSTGFHTEAFF,-,TRBJ1-1,TRBV2,-
TGTGCCAGCAGGGGTAGGCCTGAAGCTTTCTTT,CASRGRPEAFF,-,TRBJ1-1,TRBV28,-
TGTGCCAGCAGTCCGGGGGGGATCAGGGAGTACGAGCAGTACTTC,CASSPGGIREYEQYF,once,TRBJ2-7,TRBV6-5,TRBD2